This TCR beta chain was sequenced for a study of graft-versus-host responses after intestinal transplantation. Study observations and caveats: Early declines in HvG clones that occurred post-transplant were associated with peak circulating GvH clone levels.

In this sample, this clone turned up a few times. Its antigen is undetermined. Here immunoSEQ multiplex PCR was the method, and the copy in TCRdb shows in-frame clones only, minus some. The sample shows some 100,000 clones, under 95% of them seen only once. The CDR3 spans 15 residues. Germline CDR1 SNHLY, CDR2 FYNNEI. After removal of 2 bases from V and 3 bases from J, the junction contained 5 bases not matched to a gene. This receptor was obtained from a human donor who was the organ donor for an intestinal transplant. Sequenced material: unstimulated CD8+ T cells sorted from spleen or lymph node cells, taken before transplant. This chain connects TRBV2 to TRBJ1-2; 8 nucleotides line up with TRBD1. The CDR3 sequence is CASSEWAGGHYGYTF. The CDR3 DNA reads TGTGCCAGCAGTGAATGGGCAGGGGGCCACTATGGCTACACCTTC.